This TCR beta chain appears in the sequencing data of a study of cytomegalovirus exposure and HLA in healthy donors. Use of 60 Vbeta and 13 Jbeta primers characterized the PCR. Using immunoSEQ multiplex PCR, the repertoire was profiled, and TCRdb retains in-frame clones only, with some absent. In the table there are fewer than 300,000 clones, roughly 89% of which are singletons. V was pared by 4 bases and J by 0 bases, with 6 bases between. In germline, CDR1 is LNHDA, CDR2 SQIVND (reference sequence). The CDR3 is 13 residues long. Sequencing was done on a sample of PBMCs. The chain recombines TRBV19 with TRBJ2-5; D uncertain. This clonotype originated in a man aged 40-49 years in good health and CMV-seropositive. The CDR3 DNA sequence: TGTGCCAGTAGTAGCCGGGACCAAGAGACCCAGTACTTC. It specifies CASSSRDQETQYF.